The sequence of this T cell receptor beta chain was determined in a study of cytomegalovirus exposure and HLA in healthy donors. Nominally healthy donors were sampled, though unrecorded immune exposures were likely. The primer mix had 60 Vbeta and 13 Jbeta primers. Data came from immunoSEQ multiplex PCR; TCRdb stores just in-frame clones and leaves some out. This table has just over 95,000 clones, roughly 76% appearing once. This CDR3 is built from 15 residues. V lost 7 bases and J lost 3; bases outside the gene matches: 4. CDR1 is SEHNR, CDR2 FQNEAQ, per germline (reference sequence). The V gene is TRBV7-9, the J gene TRBJ2-1; 12 bases are a match to TRBD2. The material sequenced was PBMCs. The TCR sequence derives from a human donor in good health. CDR3 DNA: TGTGCCAGCACCGAGACTAGCGGGGGCTACAATGAGCAGTTCTTC. Amino acids: CASTETSGGYNEQFF.